This T cell receptor (beta chain) derives from a study of OX40 agonist ivuxolimab in advanced cancers. Trimming removed 4 bases from V and 1 base from J, with 8 bases in between. CDR3 length equals 13 residues. Germline V CDR1 and CDR2: SGHNT, YYREEE (reference sequence). This table comes from immunoSEQ multiplex PCR, and its TCRdb copy is limited to in-frame clones, with some not included. Among 65,000 to 85,000 clones listed, under 90% were seen once. This clonotype was sampled from an adult with an advanced solid tumor such as melanoma, head and neck, liver or kidney cancer. The source was CD4+ or CD8+ T cells sorted from blood, collected in a trial of the OX40 agonist ivuxolimab. The chain couples TRBV5-4 to TRBJ1-1, with a weak D call TRBD1 (6 bases). In nucleotides, the CDR3 is TGTGCCAGCAGCCTACAGGGGAACACTGAAGCTTTCTTT. Translated, it gives CASSLQGNTEAFF. The full variable domain, rest sourced from reference TRBV5-4 and TRBJ1-1, is ETGVTQSPTHLIKTRGQQVTLRCSSQSGHNTVSWYQQALGQGPQFIFQYYREEENGRGNFPPRFSGLQFPNYSSELNVNALELDDSALYLCASSLQGNTEAFFGQGTRLTVV.